These 13 T cell receptor beta chains came from one sample sequenced in a study of shared clonotypes between healthy human individuals. Profiled with immunoSEQ multiplex PCR; TCRdb holds only in-frame clones, not every one. The sample lists around 1.4 million clones; around 98.5% were seen once. Sequencing was carried out using naive CD4+ T cells sorted from blood. This sample's subset: CD45RA+ positively selected. The receptors come from a man younger than 45 in good health.

The chain is built from TRBV12-5 and TRBJ2-1; 8 bases agree with TRBD2. V shed 0 bases and J 5 bases; nucleotides not matched to a gene: 6. In germline, CDR1 is LGHNT, CDR2 FRNRAP. This CDR3 region has 16 residues. CDR3 in amino acids: CASGLVVAGGDNEQFF. The CDR3 DNA is TGTGCTAGTGGTTTGGTAGTTGCGGGAGGTGACAATGAGCAGTTCTTC.

DNA for the CDR3: TGCAGCGTTGAAAGTGAGGCGGCCCAGCATTTT. It encodes CSVESEAAQHF. The chain is built from TRBV29-1 and TRBJ1-5, with D hard to call. CDR3 length: 11 amino acids. V lost 2 bases and J 11 bases, leaving 10 bases between the germline ends. CDR1 is SQVTM, CDR2 ANQGSEA, per germline.

The chain has TRBV9 and TRBJ2-3; 15 nucleotides align to TRBD2. This CDR3 spans 18 amino acids. Unmatched junction bases numbered 9, after V lost 4 bases and J lost 3 bases. Germline CDR1 and CDR2: SGDLS and YYNGEE. CDR3 DNA sequence: TGTGCCAGCAGCATGGGACTAGCGGGAGGCTGGTTAACAGATACGCAGTATTTT. Protein product: CASSMGLAGGWLTDTQYF.

The genes are TRBV9 and TRBJ1-1; D not certain. Germline lookup yields CDR1 SGDLS and CDR2 YYNGEE. This CDR3 region has 17 residues. V lost 1 base and J 0 bases, leaving 16 bases between the germline ends. CDR3 sequence (DNA): TGTGCCAGCAGCGTATCCGCGTTCGCAGGCTTGAACACTGAAGCTTTCTTT. Amino acids: CASSVSAFAGLNTEAFF.

This chain links TRBV19 with TRBJ2-5; 8 bases match TRBD2. This CDR3 comprises 15 residues. The germline gives CDR1 LNHDA, CDR2 SQIVND (reference sequence). With V trimmed by 6 bases and J by 2 bases, 8 bases remained unmatched. Here the CDR3 DNA reads TGTGCCAGTAGCTTCGGAGGGACTAGTCAAGAGACCCAGTACTTC. Translated, it gives CASSFGGTSQETQYF.

The V and J genes are TRBV9 and TRBJ2-7; tentatively, D is TRBD2 (5 bases). The CDR3 is 15 amino acids. The V and J ends lost 5 bases and 1 base respectively, with 16 bases between them. From germline, CDR1 is SGDLS and CDR2 YYNGEE. The CDR3 spells CASSPRVSGSYEQYF. CDR3 sequence (DNA): TGTGCCAGCAGTCCGAGGGTATCAGGATCCTACGAGCAGTACTTC. The variable domain in full, with the rest retrieved from reference TRBV9 and TRBJ2-7, is DSGVTQTPKHLITATGQRVTLRCSPRSGDLSVYWYQQSLDQGLQFLIQYYNGEERAKGNILERFSAQQFPDLHSELNLSSLELGDSALYFCASSPRVSGSYEQYFGPGTRLTVT.

The chain carries TRBV27 and TRBJ1-2; a possible D gene is TRBD1 (5 bases). The CDR3 sequence is 13 residues long. V lost 3 bases and J 4 bases, leaving 9 bases between the germline ends. The germline V gene encodes CDR1 MNHEY and CDR2 SMNVEV (reference sequence). CDR3 in DNA: TGTGCCAGCAGTTTGCAGGGAAGCTATGGCTACACCTTC. Its protein product is CASSLQGSYGYTF.

V usage is TRBV5-4 and J usage is TRBJ1-4; 8 nucleotides line up with TRBD1. There are 16 residues in the CDR3. V dropped 1 base and J dropped 6; count of bases not matched to a gene: 8. The germline V gene has CDR1 SGHNT and CDR2 YYREEE (reference sequence). Here the CDR3 DNA reads TGTGCCAGCAGCTTGTTTGTTACAGGGGGGGATGAAAAACTGTTTTTT. Protein product: CASSLFVTGGDEKLFF.

The gene calls are TRBV6-5 and TRBJ1-1; no reliable D call. The germline V and J ends were trimmed by 7 bases and 2 bases, with 11 bases remaining between them. Germline assignment: CDR1 MNHEY and CDR2 SVGAGI. This CDR3 spans 13 amino acids. For the CDR3, the DNA is TGTGCCAGCAAAAAGAGGTCCAACACTGAAGCTTTCTTT. Translating it yields CASKKRSNTEAFF.

The chain has TRBV5-1 and TRBJ2-7, with D unresolved. V lost 0 bases and J lost 4, with 14 bases in between. Germline CDR1 and CDR2: SGHRS and YFSETQ. The CDR3 covers 15 residues. CDR3 loop: CASSLEWGSVYEQYF. The CDR3 DNA sequence: TGCGCCAGCAGCTTGGAATGGGGATCCGTTTACGAGCAGTACTTC.

This rearrangement joins TRBV5-6 to TRBJ2-7, with TRBD2 identical over 9 bases. Germline-derived CDR1 and CDR2 are SGHDT and YYEEEE. CDR3 size: 15 residues. With V trimmed by 0 bases and J by 2 bases, 3 bases remained unmatched. The CDR3 DNA sequence: TGTGCCAGCAGCTTGGGTGGCGGGAGGGCCTACGAGCAGTACTTC. It encodes CASSLGGGRAYEQYF. The whole variable domain, filled in from reference TRBV5-6 and TRBJ2-7, reads DAGVTQSPTHLIKTRGQQVTLRCSPKSGHDTVSWYQQALGQGPQFIFQYYEEEERQRGNFPDRFSGHQFPNYSSELNVNALLLGDSALYLCASSLGGGRAYEQYFGPGTRLTVT.

The V gene is TRBV2, the J gene TRBJ2-7, with D tentatively TRBD1 or TRBD2 (6 bases each). Germline V gene lookup returns CDR1 SNHLY and CDR2 FYNNEI. This CDR3 has 14 residues. V lost 7 bases, J lost 4 bases, and 17 bases lay in between. CDR3 region: CASTSSRGAYEQYF. The CDR3 coding sequence is TGTGCCAGCACCTCTTCTAGGGGGGCTTACGAGCAGTACTTC.

The V and J genes are TRBV5-4 and TRBJ2-5; D might be TRBD1 or TRBD2, each matching 5 bases. CDR1 is SGHNT, CDR2 YYREEE, per germline (reference sequence). The CDR3 is made up of 15 amino acids. V dropped 4 bases and J dropped 5 bases, with 18 bases sitting between them. The CDR3 bases are TGTGCCAGCAGCGAGGGCAGGGCAAGTGCGGAGACCCAGTACTTC. Amino acid sequence: CASSEGRASAETQYF.